The clone carrying this T cell receptor (beta chain) came up a few times. Its antigen is currently unknown. The data derive from a study of vaccination and CD4 T cells after COVID-19. Researchers used the Oncomine TCR Beta short-read assay to sequence DNA from cultured CD4+ T cells. TCRdb analysed the PCR reads with MiXCR anew, one entry per CDR3 protein. The sample has 14,000 to 15,000 distinct CDR3 sequences, approximately 40% seen once. V lost 3 bases to trimming and J lost 0 bases, with 14 bases between them. The CDR3 totals 16 residues. CDR1 and CDR2 from the germline V gene are MNHEY and SMNVEV (reference sequence). Findings and limits, study-wide: Convalescent patients gained a median approximately 88% of their reactive clones only post-vaccination.

The treatment: approximately 11-day PBMC culture with coronavirus spike peptide pools or control peptides (ViraFEST assay). Specimen: CD4+ T cells from blood, cultured in vitro. This sequence joins TRBV27 and TRBJ1-1; D might be TRBD1 (6 bases). This TCR was recovered from a human donor who had recovered from COVID-19. The CDR3 sequence is CASSFGGAGMNTEAFF. The DNA of the CDR3 is TGTGCCAGCAGTTTCGGGGGGGCAGGGATGAACACTGAAGCTTTCTTT.